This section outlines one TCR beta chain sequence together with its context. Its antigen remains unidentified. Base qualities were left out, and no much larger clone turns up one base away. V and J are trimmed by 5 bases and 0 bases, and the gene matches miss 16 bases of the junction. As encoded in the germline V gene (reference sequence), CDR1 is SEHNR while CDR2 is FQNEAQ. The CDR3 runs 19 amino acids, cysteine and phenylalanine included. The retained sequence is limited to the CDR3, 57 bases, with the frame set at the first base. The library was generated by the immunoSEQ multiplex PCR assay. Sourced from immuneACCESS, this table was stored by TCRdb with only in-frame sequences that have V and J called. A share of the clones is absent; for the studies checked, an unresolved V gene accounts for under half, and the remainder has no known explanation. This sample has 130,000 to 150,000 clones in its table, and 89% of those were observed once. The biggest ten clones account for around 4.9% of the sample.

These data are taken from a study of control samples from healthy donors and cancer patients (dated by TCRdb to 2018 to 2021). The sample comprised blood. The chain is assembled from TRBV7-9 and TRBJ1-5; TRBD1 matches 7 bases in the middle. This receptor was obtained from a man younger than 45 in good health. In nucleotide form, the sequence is TGTGCCAGCAGCGTATTAGGGACAGAGGTTTCCTATAGCAATCAGCCCCAGCATTTT. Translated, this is CASSVLGTEVSYSNQPQHF.